The 19 T cell receptor beta chains reported below all come from one sample, sequenced in a study of early T cells in non-severe SARS-CoV-2 infection. TCRdb processed the 5' RACE reads anew with MiXCR; each CDR3 protein has one entry. The sample carries tens of thousands of distinct CDR3 sequences, 8.7% recorded once. This specimen was whole blood, taken at baseline. These receptors were collected from an adult who was a healthcare worker with PCR-confirmed SARS-CoV-2 infection or an uninfected control (not recorded which).

The gene calls are TRBV11-2 and TRBJ2-7; D is ambiguous. CDR3 length: 13 amino acids. The germline gives CDR1 SGHAT, CDR2 FQNNGV. V was pared by 0 bases and J by 2 bases, with 5 bases between. The CDR3 loop is CASSLDSPYEQYF. CDR3 coding DNA: TGTGCCAGCAGCTTAGATTCCCCCTACGAGCAGTACTTC.

This clonotype was picked up a small number of times. The gene calls are TRBV5-1 and TRBJ2-5, with 12 bases matching TRBD2. The J segment lost 5 bases and the V segment lost 8 bases, leaving 4 bases of the junction unmatched. Germline lookup yields CDR1 SGHRS and CDR2 YFSETQ. CDR3 length: 13 amino acids. The DNA of the CDR3 is TGCGCCAGTCGACTAGCGGGAGTTGAGACCCAGTACTTC. Translation: CASRLAGVETQYF.

The chain carries TRBV3-1 and TRBJ1-6; D unclear. Trimming took off 6 bases at V and 10 bases at J, with 22 bases between the two ends. The CDR3 has 16 residues. Germline assignment: CDR1 LGHDT and CDR2 YNNKEL (reference sequence). CDR3 DNA: TGTGCCAGCAGACAGATACACGGATATTTGAGGTCACCCCTCCACTTT. Translation: CASRQIHGYLRSPLHF. Using reference TRBV3-1 and TRBJ1-6 for the parts outside the CDR3, the full variable domain is DTAVSQTPKYLVTQMGNDKSIKCEQNLGHDTMYWYKQDSKKFLKIMFSYNNKELIINETVPNRFSPKSPDKAHLNLHINSLELGDSAVYFCASRQIHGYLRSPLHFGNGTRLTVT.

This clonotype appeared a few times. This rearrangement joins TRBV6-1 to TRBJ2-7; 7 positions agree with TRBD1. CDR3 length equals 13 residues. With V trimmed by 7 bases and J by 3 bases, 6 bases remained unmatched. Germline-derived CDR1 and CDR2 are MNHNS and SASEGT. The CDR3 region is CASTAWDSYEQYF. The CDR3 DNA reads TGTGCCAGCACCGCATGGGACAGCTACGAGCAGTACTTC.

This clonotype was detected only a few times. The rearrangement uses TRBV6-2 or TRBV6-3 and TRBJ1-1, with TRBD1 identical over 8 bases. Losses at the gene ends were 1 base for V and 7 bases for J; bases not matched to a gene: 8. This CDR3 is built from 15 residues. The germline V gene encodes CDR1 MNHEY and CDR2 SVGEGT. CDR3: CASSYFGTGKNEAFF. Written as DNA, the CDR3 is TGTGCCAGCAGTTACTTTGGGACAGGAAAGAATGAAGCTTTCTTT.

This clonotype was observed a handful of times. V gene TRBV13 combines with J gene TRBJ1-5; D unresolved. The V end was cut by 0 bases, the J end by 2 bases, with 8 bases between. The CDR3 is 15 residues long. In germline, CDR1 is PRHDT, CDR2 FYEKMQ (reference sequence). Written as DNA, the CDR3 is TGTGCCAGCAGCTTAGGGCCGGATGGCAATCAGCCCCAGCATTTT. Its translation is CASSLGPDGNQPQHF.

This clonotype showed up just a few times. The V gene is TRBV29-1, the J gene TRBJ2-7; 8 bases are a match to TRBD1. CDR1 is SQVTM, CDR2 ANQGSEA, per germline. The CDR3 has 14 amino acids. The V gene end was trimmed by 6 bases and the J gene end by 3 bases; junction bases not matched to a gene: 10. The CDR3 reads CSVVRTGKIYEQYF. In DNA, the CDR3 is TGCAGCGTCGTCAGGACAGGGAAAATCTACGAGCAGTACTTC.

This clonotype has at least ten counts. V usage is TRBV6-1 and J usage is TRBJ1-6; tentative D call: TRBD1 (6 bases). V shed 6 bases and J shed 3 bases, with 12 bases lying between them. The CDR3 is 15 residues long. Germline CDR1 reads MNHNS; CDR2 reads SASEGT. The CDR3 here is CASRVTGVYNSPLHF. The DNA for the CDR3 is TGTGCCAGCAGAGTGACAGGAGTCTATAATTCACCCCTCCACTTT.

This chain uses TRBV12-3 or TRBV12-4 with TRBJ1-2; perhaps TRBD1 as D (6 bases). The germline V and J ends were trimmed by 5 bases and 2 bases, with 21 bases remaining between them. The CDR3 totals 17 residues. As DNA, the CDR3 is TGTGCCAGCAGTAAGGGGGACCGATACCCGAGGAACTATGGCTACACCTTC. Protein product: CASSKGDRYPRNYGYTF.

The chain employs TRBV6-5 and TRBJ2-3; TRBD2 might be the D (6 bases). The CDR3 length is 16 residues. Germline assignment: CDR1 MNHEY and CDR2 SVGAGI. The V end lost 2 bases, the J end lost 2 bases, and 14 bases lay between the germline ends. CDR3 nucleotide sequence: TGTGCCAGCAGTTACGCCCTCACTAGCCACACAGATACGCAGTATTTT. Encoded protein: CASSYALTSHTDTQYF.

This clonotype was observed at least ten times. The chain links TRBV2 to TRBJ1-1; tentative D call: TRBD1 (5 bases). The V gene's germline CDR1 is SNHLY and CDR2 FYNNEI. There are 11 residues in the CDR3. The V gene lost 7 bases and the J gene lost 6 bases, with 9 bases spanning the gap. CDR3 protein: CASMTVSEAFF. The CDR3 DNA is TGTGCCAGCATGACAGTTTCTGAAGCTTTCTTT.

This clonotype has more than one count but fewer than ten. The chain uses TRBV13 and TRBJ1-1, with D tentatively TRBD1 (6 bases). Germline CDR1 and CDR2: PRHDT and FYEKMQ (reference sequence). Trimming stripped 6 bases from V and 1 base from J, with 15 bases between. The CDR3 covers 15 residues. The CDR3 coding sequence is TGTGCCAGCAGGCGTTTGAAGGACAGGAACACTGAAGCTTTCTTT. This codes for CASRRLKDRNTEAFF. The full variable domain, rest sourced from reference TRBV13 and TRBJ1-1, is AAGVIQSPRHLIKEKRETATLKCYPIPRHDTVYWYQQGPGQDPQFLISFYEKMQSDKGSIPDRFSAQQFSDYHSELNMSSLELGDSALYFCASRRLKDRNTEAFFGQGTRLTVV.

This clonotype was seen a handful of times. V is TRBV20-1 and J is TRBJ2-1; possibly TRBD1 for D (6 bases). The germline V and J ends were trimmed by 4 bases and 4 bases, with 14 bases remaining between them. Per germline, CDR1 DFQATT and CDR2 SNEGSKA (reference sequence). CDR3 length: 14 residues. The CDR3 region is CSATIPGQYNEQFF. CDR3 in DNA: TGCAGTGCTACAATCCCGGGACAATACAATGAGCAGTTCTTC.

This clonotype showed up many times. The rearrangement links TRBV11-2 to TRBJ1-4, with D hard to call. Germline V gene sequence: CDR1 SGHAT, CDR2 FQNNGV. CDR3 length: 13 amino acids. With 2 bases removed from V and 1 base from J, the gap between germline ends came to 2 bases. The CDR3 nucleotides read TGTGCCAGCAGCTTACTAACTAATGAAAAACTGTTTTTT. Its protein is CASSLLTNEKLFF.

The chain joins TRBV6-1 to TRBJ1-6, with TRBD1 identical over 7 bases. Germline assignment: CDR1 MNHNS and CDR2 SASEGT. The V gene end was trimmed by 4 bases and the J gene end by 10 bases; junction bases not matched to a gene: 1. This CDR3 has 12 residues. The chain's CDR3 is CASSATGSPLHF. In DNA, the CDR3 is TGTGCCAGCAGTGCGACAGGGTCACCCCTCCACTTT.

This clonotype has a handful of counts. The chain joins TRBV30 to TRBJ1-6; D gene ambiguous. V lost 2 bases and J 10 bases, leaving 15 bases between the germline ends. The CDR3 contains 14 residues. Germline V lookup: CDR1 GTSNPN, CDR2 SVGIG (reference sequence). Here the CDR3 reads CAWSYDRLISPLHF. The CDR3 coding sequence is TGTGCCTGGAGTTACGACCGATTAATATCACCCCTCCACTTT.

The table lists this clonotype with many counts. This chain connects TRBV10-1 to TRBJ2-7, with 8 bases lining up with TRBD2. The CDR3 is 15 residues long. Germline lookup yields CDR1 WNHNN and CDR2 SYGVQD (reference sequence). Trimming took 3 bases from V and 3 from J; bases not matched to a gene: 7. The CDR3: CASSDYVAGSYEQYF. The CDR3 bases are TGCGCCAGCAGTGATTACGTAGCGGGAAGCTACGAGCAGTACTTC.

This clonotype has only a few counts. V and J are TRBV11-2 and TRBJ2-7; 10 bases align to TRBD2. Germline-derived CDR1 and CDR2 are SGHAT and FQNNGV. J gave up 4 bases and V 5 bases, and 20 bases lay outside the gene matches. The CDR3 runs to 19 residues. CDR3 residues: CASSLAPTPASGRRYEQYF. CDR3 in DNA: TGTGCCAGCAGCCTAGCCCCCACCCCCGCTAGCGGGAGAAGGTACGAGCAGTACTTC.

This clonotype was seen a few times. The V call is TRBV6-6, the J call TRBJ1-5; no definite D call. V shed 0 bases and J shed 7 bases, with 10 bases lying between them. This CDR3 has 14 residues. The germline gives CDR1 MNHNY, CDR2 SVGAGI (reference sequence). This CDR3 reads CASSYSSGNQPQHF. The CDR3 nucleotides read TGTGCCAGCAGTTACTCGTCGGGGAACCAGCCCCAGCATTTT.